This TCR beta chain derives from a study of cytomegalovirus exposure and HLA in healthy donors. Broader study findings: Overall, approximately 150 TCR beta chains were annotated as cytomegalovirus-associated.

With regard to this clone: The antigen remains undetermined.

V gave up 0 bases and J gave up 4 bases, with 12 bases separating them. CDR1 is MNHEY, CDR2 SVGAGI, per germline. The CDR3 runs to 15 residues. The method was immunoSEQ multiplex PCR; TCRdb's version includes in-frame clones alone and lacks a portion of them. The sample lists some 340,000 clones; around 90% were seen once. J is TRBJ1-2 and V is TRBV6-5; no definite D call. The sequence was obtained from a woman in her twenties or thirties in good health and CMV-seropositive. The specimen was PBMCs. As DNA, the CDR3 is TGTGCCAGCAGTTACTCGTCCATGACTGTCTATGGCTACACCTTC. This encodes CASSYSSMTVYGYTF.